The table lists the clone carrying this TCR beta chain with a few counts. Its antigen is still unknown. This sample was taken from a study of CD8 T cells in ankylosing spondylitis. As the method for making TCR beta libraries, quantitative 5'-RACE with molecular barcodes was used. Via MiXCR, TCRdb re-called the 5' RACE reads, giving one row per CDR3 protein. This table has over 700,000 distinct CDR3 sequences, about 20% appearing once. V dropped 4 bases and J dropped 3; count of bases not matched to a gene: 8. This CDR3 spans 15 amino acids. Germline CDR1 SGHRS, CDR2 YFSETQ. Study findings and constraints: Significantly higher representation of disease-linked clones was reported for matched ankylosing spondylitis synovial fluid. Disease-linked clones, CD8+, were relatively rare in peripheral blood. Characteristic, it appeared, of ankylosing spondylitis blood was a TCR beta motif of eight highly homologous variants. Certain motif variants had earlier been reported in reactive arthritis synovial fluid and blood.

The clonotype was recovered from a male donor with ankylosing spondylitis. The V and J genes are TRBV5-1 and TRBJ2-7; 9 bases line up with TRBD1. Source material: blood, either unsorted or a sorted T cell fraction (not recorded which). The CDR3 loop is CASSHTGTGIYEQYF. Written as DNA, the CDR3 is TGCGCCAGCAGCCACACCGGGACAGGGATCTACGAGCAGTACTTC. Combining the CDR3 with reference TRBV5-1 and TRBJ2-7 gives the whole variable domain KAGVTQTPRYLIKTRGQQVTLSCSPISGHRSVSWYQQTPGQGLQFLFEYFSETQRNKGNFPGRFSGRQFSNSRSEMNVSTLELGDSALYLCASSHTGTGIYEQYFGPGTRLTVT.